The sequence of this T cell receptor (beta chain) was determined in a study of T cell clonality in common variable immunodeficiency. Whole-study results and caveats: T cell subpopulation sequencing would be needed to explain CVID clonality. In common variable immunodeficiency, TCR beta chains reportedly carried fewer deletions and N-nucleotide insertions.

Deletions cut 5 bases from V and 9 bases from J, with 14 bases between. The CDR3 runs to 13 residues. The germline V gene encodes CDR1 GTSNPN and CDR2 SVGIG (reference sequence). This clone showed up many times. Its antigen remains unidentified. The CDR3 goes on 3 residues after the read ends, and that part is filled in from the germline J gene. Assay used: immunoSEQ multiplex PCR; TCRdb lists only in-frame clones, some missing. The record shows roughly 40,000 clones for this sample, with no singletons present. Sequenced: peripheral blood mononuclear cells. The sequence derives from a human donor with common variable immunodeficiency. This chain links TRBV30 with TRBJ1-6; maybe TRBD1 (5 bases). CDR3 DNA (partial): TGTGCCTGGGTCAGGGAGGACGGTTCACCC. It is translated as CAWVREDGSP. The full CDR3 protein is CAWVREDGSPLHF.